The source of this T cell receptor (beta chain) is a study of blood T cell repertoires in COVID-19. Across the whole study: The United States, Italy and Spain were the sources of the acute and convalescent COVID-19 samples. PBMCs, B-cell-depleted T cells, or T cells were the source of the cDNA or gDNA that made up the material.

This CDR3 spans 14 amino acids. Trimming took off 7 bases at V and 7 bases at J, with 17 bases between the two ends. Germline assignment: CDR1 LNHDA and CDR2 SQIVND (reference sequence). Original processing methods: Amplified reference gene primers provided the basis for estimating nucleated cell counts. TCRdb's copy holds only in-frame clones and misses some; the assay was immunoSEQ multiplex PCR. V, J and clone size are taken as reported in that table, and D and trimming were inferred from the DNA itself. Of 75,000 to 80,000 clones listed, approximately 90% are singletons. This receptor was obtained from a human donor in a cohort sampled during active COVID-19. The sequenced sample was peripheral blood. The chain combines TRBV19 with TRBJ2-1, with D possibly being TRBD2 (7 bases). CDR3 DNA: TGTGCCAGTACCCCCGCGGGGGCACGGAATGAGCAGTTCTTC. Its translation: CASTPAGARNEQFF. The complete variable domain, with remaining parts taken from reference TRBV19 and TRBJ2-1, reads DGGITQSPKYLFRKEGQNVTLSCEQNLNHDAMYWYRQDPGQGLRLIYYSQIVNDFQKGDIAEGYSVSREKKESFPLTVTSAQKNPTAFYLCASTPAGARNEQFFGPGTRLTVL.